The rows below give T cell receptor beta chains drawn from one sample of a study of beta chain features in type 1 diabetes. Sequencing was performed with immunoSEQ multiplex PCR; in TCRdb, only in-frame clones are kept and a portion is missing. Among 600,000 to 700,000 clones, around 12% were seen once, and the ten largest hold around 0.12%. Sequenced material: naive CD4+ T cells from blood. These receptors originate from a man aged 30-40 years with type 1 diabetes. Both conserved end residues are part of each CDR3. Each record gives: D gene, clone size, J gene, V gene, CDR3 DNA, CDR3 protein. D genes are given only for firm matches. The size entry is marked missing in some rows and otherwise reads once, few, many or a size class.

>TRBD1|.|TRBJ1-2|TRBV6-5
TGTGCCAGCAGTTACTCCCGGACAGGGGAACATGGCTACACCTTC
CASSYSRTGEHGYTF
>.|few|TRBJ1-5|TRBV30
TGTGCCTGGAGGGAAAGTAATAGCAATCAGCCCCAGCATTTT
CAWRESNSNQPQHF
>TRBD1|few|TRBJ1-3|TRBV7-2
TGTGCCAGCAGCTTCCAGGGGGGAGGAAACACCATATATTTT
CASSFQGGGNTIYF
>.|few|TRBJ2-3|TRBV7-2
TGTGCCAGCAGCCCTCCTTCGGGAAGTGGTGCAGATACGCAGTATTTT
CASSPPSGSGADTQYF
>.|.|TRBJ2-1|TRBV10-3
TGTGCCACCGGCGTGGGCGACAATGAGCAGTTCTTC
CATGVGDNEQFF
>TRBD1|.|TRBJ2-7|TRBV6-1
TGTGCCAGCAGTGAACCGGGACAGGGGGCGCCTCCGTACTTC
CASSEPGQGAPPYF
>.|.|TRBJ1-2|TRBV7-2
TGTGCCAGCAGCTTAGGTGGCGGGTCCTATGGCTACACCTTC
CASSLGGGSYGYTF
>.|few|TRBJ1-2|TRBV27
TGTGCCAGCAGTTTTAGGGCAGGAGAAGGCTACACCTTC
CASSFRAGEGYTF
>.|few|TRBJ2-5|TRBV10-3
TGTGCCATCAGTGAGGTAGTCTCCTTGTTGTCGGAGACCCAGTACTTC
CAISEVVSLLSETQYF
>.|.|TRBJ2-1|TRBV9
TGTGCCAGCAGCGTTGGCCCGATTCACCCTTACAATGAGCAGTTCTTC
CASSVGPIHPYNEQFF
>.|few|TRBJ2-3|TRBV6-5
TGTGCCAGCAGTTACGGGGGCGCGGGCACAGATACGCAGTATTTT
CASSYGGAGTDTQYF
>TRBD2|many|TRBJ2-5|TRBV14
TGTGCCAGCAGCCGGACTAGCGGGATCCAAGAGACCCAGTACTTC
CASSRTSGIQETQYF
>.|.|TRBJ1-1|TRBV19
TGTGCCAGTAGTATAGGGCAGAGGAACACTGAAGCTTTCTTT
CASSIGQRNTEAFF
>TRBD1|.|TRBJ2-4|TRBV7-9
TGTGCCAGCAGCGAAATCAAGGGACAGCTAGCCAAAAACATTCAGTACTTC
CASSEIKGQLAKNIQYF
>TRBD1|few|TRBJ2-2|TRBV5-4
TGTGCCAGCAGCTTAAGGGACAGGGTCCCTCTCGCCGGGGAGCTGTTTTTT
CASSLRDRVPLAGELFF
>.|few|TRBJ2-6|TRBV4-1
TGCGCCAGCAGCCCTGAACAGGGCGGCGGGGCCAACGTCCTGACTTTC
CASSPEQGGGANVLTF
>TRBD1|few|TRBJ2-7|TRBV6-5
TGTGCCAGCAGCCCGGGACAGAAGTCCTACGAGCAGTACTTC
CASSPGQKSYEQYF
>.|few|TRBJ1-3|TRBV2
TGTGCCAGCAGTGAAATGGGACCCTGGGACACCATATATTTT
CASSEMGPWDTIYF
>.|.|TRBJ2-5|TRBV6-5
TGTGCCAGCAGTTACCCGGGACGAGGACAGTACTTC
CASSYPGRGQYF
>.|.|TRBJ1-5|TRBV7-2
TGTGCCAGCTCTAGGGGTGATCAGCCCCAGCATTTT
CASSRGDQPQHF
>.|few|TRBJ1-4|TRBV30
TGTGCCTGGAGTGTGGTCGGGGAAAAACTGTTTTTT
CAWSVVGEKLFF
>.|few|TRBJ2-6|TRBV25-1
TGTGCCAGCAGTCGGGGTTCCATGCCTGGGGCCAACGTCCTGACTTTC
CASSRGSMPGANVLTF
>TRBD1|few|TRBJ2-3|TRBV2
TGTGCCAGCAGTGTTACAGGGGGCTTTAGAGATACGCAGTATTTT
CASSVTGGFRDTQYF
>TRBD2|.|TRBJ2-5|TRBV5-4
TGTGCCAGCAGCGGGACTAGCGGGGTCCAAGAGACCCAGTACTTC
CASSGTSGVQETQYF
>TRBD1|few|TRBJ2-3|TRBV25-1
TGTGCCAGCAGTGAATCGGGGACAGGGATTCGGACAGATACGCAGTATTTT
CASSESGTGIRTDTQYF
>.|.|TRBJ1-4|TRBV7-9
TGTGCCAGCAGCTTAGGGCAGCCTAATGAAAAACTGTTTTTT
CASSLGQPNEKLFF
>.|.|TRBJ1-2|TRBV4-2
TGTGCCAGCAGCCAATGGGGGCCCTATGGCTACACCTTC
CASSQWGPYGYTF
>TRBD1|.|TRBJ2-5|TRBV5-1
TGCGCCAGCAGCGCAGGGACAGGCGGGCAAGAGACCCAGTACTTC
CASSAGTGGQETQYF
>.|few|TRBJ2-7|TRBV28
TGTGCCAGCATCCAAACCCCAGGGGGGGCCTACGAGCAGTACTTC
CASIQTPGGAYEQYF
>.|.|TRBJ1-2|TRBV5-1
TGCGCCAGCAGAGGGAGCTATGGCTACACCTTC
CASRGSYGYTF
>TRBD1|.|TRBJ2-5|TRBV5-1
TGCGCCAGCAGCCTACAGGGGGAGACCCAGTACTTC
CASSLQGETQYF
>.|few|TRBJ1-6|TRBV2
TGTGCCAGCGAACATGGCAGGGTCGGACGTTCACCCCTCCACTTT
CASEHGRVGRSPLHF
>.|.|TRBJ2-3|TRBV5-8
TGTGCCAGCAGGGTCTGGCCCCTTCAAACAGATACGCAGTATTTT
CASRVWPLQTDTQYF
>TRBD1|.|TRBJ1-3|TRBV5-4
TGTGCCAGCAGCTCGGGACAGGAGCCCTCTGGAAACACCATATATTTT
CASSSGQEPSGNTIYF
>TRBD2|few|TRBJ2-3|TRBV6-5
TGTGCCAGCAGTTTTGCGCTAGCGGGGTCGGGAGATACGCAGTATTTT
CASSFALAGSGDTQYF
>.|.|TRBJ1-4|TRBV7-2
TGTGCCAGCAGCTTAAAGCGAAGTGCAACTAATGAAAAACTGTTTTTT
CASSLKRSATNEKLFF
>.|.|TRBJ2-5|TRBV2
TGTGCCATCGGGACTTCCGACGGGGAGACCCAGTACTTC
CAIGTSDGETQYF
>.|.|TRBJ1-6|TRBV18
TGTGCCAGCTCACCCGGGACCGCATATTCACCCCTCCACTTT
CASSPGTAYSPLHF
>.|few|TRBJ1-4|TRBV4-2
TGTGCCAGCAGCCAAGATGAAAAACTGTTTTTT
CASSQDEKLFF
>.|few|TRBJ2-1|TRBV29-1
TGCAGCGTTGCTGGGACAACACCCGATCGCACCTACAATGAGCAGTTCTTC
CSVAGTTPDRTYNEQFF
>.|.|TRBJ1-2|TRBV5-4
TGTGCCAGCAGCCAACCCGAACAGGCTACATATGGCTACACCTTC
CASSQPEQATYGYTF
>TRBD1|few|TRBJ2-2|TRBV29-1
TGCAGCGTAGCACGACAGGGGGCCGACGGGGAGCTGTTTTTT
CSVARQGADGELFF
>.|few|TRBJ2-7|TRBV4-3
TGCGCCAGCAGCCAAGAATCTTACCGGAGCTCCTACGAGCAGTACTTC
CASSQESYRSSYEQYF